This entry is about one T cell receptor (beta chain). The CDR3 is made up of 14 amino acids. The J segment lost 8 bases and the V segment lost 4 bases, leaving 10 bases of the junction unmatched. Germline values: CDR1 SGHAT, CDR2 FQNNGV. This sample is drawn from a study of T cell repertoires in MIS-A myocarditis. The protocol was immunoSEQ multiplex PCR, while the TCRdb copy is restricted to in-frame clones and leaves out a portion. The table lists 5,500 to 8,000 clones, 78% of them singletons. This receptor was obtained from a man aged 18 to 29 with fulminant myocarditis from multisystem inflammatory syndrome in adults (MIS-A) after COVID-19. The sample was right inferior lung lobe tissue obtained at autopsy. This chain joins TRBV11-2 and TRBJ1-2; 7 bases align to TRBD1. DNA for the CDR3: TGTGCCAGCAGCTGGGAAGCCTCAGGGGGAGGCTACACCTTC. Encoded protein: CASSWEASGGGYTF.